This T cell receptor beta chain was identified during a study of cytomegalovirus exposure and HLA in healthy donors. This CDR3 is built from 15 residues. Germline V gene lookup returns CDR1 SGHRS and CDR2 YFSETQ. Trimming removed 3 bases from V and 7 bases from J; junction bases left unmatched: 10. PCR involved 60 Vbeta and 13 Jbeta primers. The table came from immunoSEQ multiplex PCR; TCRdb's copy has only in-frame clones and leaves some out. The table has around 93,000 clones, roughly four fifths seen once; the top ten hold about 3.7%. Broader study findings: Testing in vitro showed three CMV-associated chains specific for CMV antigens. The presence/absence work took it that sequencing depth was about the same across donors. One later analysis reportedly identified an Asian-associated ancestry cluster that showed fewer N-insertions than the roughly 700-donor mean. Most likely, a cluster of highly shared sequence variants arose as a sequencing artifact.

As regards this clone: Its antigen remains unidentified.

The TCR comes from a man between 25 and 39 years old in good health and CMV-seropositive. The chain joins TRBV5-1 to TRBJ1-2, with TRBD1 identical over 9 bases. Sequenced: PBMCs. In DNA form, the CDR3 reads TGCGCCAGCAGCTGGGGGGACAGGGAAATATCTGGCTACACCTTC. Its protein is CASSWGDREISGYTF.